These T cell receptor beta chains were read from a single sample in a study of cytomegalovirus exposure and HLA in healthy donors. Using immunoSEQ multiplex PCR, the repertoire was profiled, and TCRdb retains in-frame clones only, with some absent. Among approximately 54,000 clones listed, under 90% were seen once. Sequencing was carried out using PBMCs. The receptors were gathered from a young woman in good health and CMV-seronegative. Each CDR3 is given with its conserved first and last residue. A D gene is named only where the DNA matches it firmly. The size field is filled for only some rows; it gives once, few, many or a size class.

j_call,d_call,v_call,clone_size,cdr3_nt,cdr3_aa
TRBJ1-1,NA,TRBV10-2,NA,TGCGCCAGCAGTATGACACTTAAGAACACTGAAGCTTTCTTT,CASSMTLKNTEAFF
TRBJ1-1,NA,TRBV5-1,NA,TGCGCCAGCAGCCCGGGCTCGGGAAGGGCTTTCTTT,CASSPGSGRAFF
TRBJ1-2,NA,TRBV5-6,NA,TGTGCCAGCAGCCGCTCCAGGGGTCTAAACTATGGCTACACCTTC,CASSRSRGLNYGYTF
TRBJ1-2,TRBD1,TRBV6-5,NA,TGTGCCAGCAGTCAACTAAACAGGGGCGGCTACACCTTC,CASSQLNRGGYTF
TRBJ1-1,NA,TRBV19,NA,TGTGCCAGTACCTGGGGCCGGATGAACACTGAAGCTTTCTTT,CASTWGRMNTEAFF
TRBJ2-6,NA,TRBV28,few,TGTGCCAGCAGTTTCGGCTTTGGGGTAGTTGGGGCCAACGGCCTGACTTTC,CASSFGFGVVGANGLTF
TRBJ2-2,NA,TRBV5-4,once,TGTGCCAGCAGCTTGGAGGGAGTGCGCACCGGGGAGCTGTTTTTT,CASSLEGVRTGELFF
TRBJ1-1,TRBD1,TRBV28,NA,TGTGCCAGCAGTTTAGGCCGACAGGGTGGACCTTTCTTT,CASSLGRQGGPFF
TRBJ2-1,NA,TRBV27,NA,TGTGCCAGCACCCAAGCGGGTTCCTACAATGAGCAGTTCTTC,CASTQAGSYNEQFF
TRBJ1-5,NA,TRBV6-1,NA,TGTGCCAGCAGTGAAATAGATAATCAGCCCCAGCATTTT,CASSEIDNQPQHF
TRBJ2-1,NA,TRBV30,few,TGTGCCTGGTGCCGGGCGGGAACGGAAAATGAGCAGTTCTTC,CAWCRAGTENEQFF
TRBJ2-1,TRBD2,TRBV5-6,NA,TGTGCCAGCAGCTCCTTCAGAGACCTAGCGGGAGCGTACAATGAGCAGTTCTTC,CASSSFRDLAGAYNEQFF
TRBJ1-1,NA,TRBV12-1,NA,TGTGCCAGCAGCTCCTCGACAGGGATGATGAACACTGAAGCTTTCTTT,CASSSSTGMMNTEAFF
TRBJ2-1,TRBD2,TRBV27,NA,TGTGCCAGCAGTTTGGGAGGGCTAGGGAATGAGCAGTTCTTC,CASSLGGLGNEQFF
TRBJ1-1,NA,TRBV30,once,TGTGCCTGGAAGGGCCCAACAGGGTTGGGCACTGAAGCTTTCTTT,CAWKGPTGLGTEAFF
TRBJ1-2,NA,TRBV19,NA,TGTGCCAGTACCTTGACAGGACCCTATGGCTACACCTTC,CASTLTGPYGYTF
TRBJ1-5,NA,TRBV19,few,TGTGCCAGTAGTAGCCCGGGCAGGGGTAGCAATCAGCCCCAGCATTTT,CASSSPGRGSNQPQHF
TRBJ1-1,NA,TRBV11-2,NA,TGTGCCAGCAGCTTAGGGGGACAGAACACTGAAGCTTTCTTT,CASSLGGQNTEAFF
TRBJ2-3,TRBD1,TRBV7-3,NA,TGTGCCAGCAGCCCAGGACAGGGGACCGACACGCAGTATTTT,CASSPGQGTDTQYF
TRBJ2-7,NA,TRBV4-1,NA,TGCGCCAGCAGCCAAGATCGGGAAACGGGGCAGTACTTC,CASSQDRETGQYF
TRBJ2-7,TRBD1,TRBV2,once,TGTGCCAGCAGTGTGGACAGGGGGAGCGAGCAGTACTTC,CASSVDRGSEQYF
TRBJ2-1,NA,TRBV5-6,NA,TGTGCCAGCACCGCTCATGGGGGGGCGCCGGACAATGAGCAGTTCTTC,CASTAHGGAPDNEQFF
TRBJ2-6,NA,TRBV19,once,TGTGCCAGTAGTGCCCTTGGCGGGGCCAACGGCCTGACTTTC,CASSALGGANGLTF
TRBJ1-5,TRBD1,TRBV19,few,TGTGCCAGTCGATGGACAGGGACCAATCAGCCCCAGCATTTT,CASRWTGTNQPQHF
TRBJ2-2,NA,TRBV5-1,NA,TGCGCCAGCAGACCACGGGGGACCGGGGAGCTGTTTTTT,CASRPRGTGELFF
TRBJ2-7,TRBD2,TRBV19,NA,TGTGCCAGTAGTATAGAACTAGCGGGCTACGAGCAGTACTTC,CASSIELAGYEQYF
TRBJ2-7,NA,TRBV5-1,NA,TGCGCCAGCAGCTTGTCCCACTCGGGAGACTCCTACGAGCAGTACTTC,CASSLSHSGDSYEQYF
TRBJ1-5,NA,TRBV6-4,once,TGTGCCAGCAGTGACTCCTACAGCAATCAGCCCCAGCATTTT,CASSDSYSNQPQHF
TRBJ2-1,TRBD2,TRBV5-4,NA,TGTGCCAGCAGCTTGGTGACTAGCGGGAACGATCACAATGAGCAGTTCTTC,CASSLVTSGNDHNEQFF
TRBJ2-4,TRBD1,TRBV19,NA,TGTGCCAGTAGTACGATAACAGGGGGCTTAGCCAAAAACAGTCAGTACTTC,CASSTITGGLAKNSQYF
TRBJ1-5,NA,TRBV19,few,TGTGCCAGTAGTGAGGGACACGGAAGCAATCAGCCCCAGCATTTT,CASSEGHGSNQPQHF
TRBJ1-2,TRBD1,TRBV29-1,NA,TGCAGCGGGGGACAGGCGGGCTATGGCTACACCTTC,CSGGQAGYGYTF
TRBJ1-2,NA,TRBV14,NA,TGTGCCAGCAGCCCTCGGCCCGGCGGCTATGGCTACACCTTC,CASSPRPGGYGYTF
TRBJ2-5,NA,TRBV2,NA,TGTGCCAGCAGTCCCATGACAGAAGGGGAGACCCAGTACTTC,CASSPMTEGETQYF
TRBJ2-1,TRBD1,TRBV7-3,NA,TGTGCCAGCAGCGGGACAGGGGGGTATGAGCAGTTCTTC,CASSGTGGYEQFF
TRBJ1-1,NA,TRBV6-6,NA,TGTGCCAGCAGTTACTCGAACCGGGTTGAAGCTTTCTTT,CASSYSNRVEAFF
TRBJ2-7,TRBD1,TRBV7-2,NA,TGTGCCAGCAGCTTATCGGCGGGACAGGGCTACGAGCAGTACTTC,CASSLSAGQGYEQYF
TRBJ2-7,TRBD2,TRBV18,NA,TGTGCCAGCTCACCACCTGCGGGAGGGCCAAACGAGCAGTACTTC,CASSPPAGGPNEQYF
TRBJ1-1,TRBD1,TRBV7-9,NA,TGTGCCAGCAGCCCCCGACAGGGGGCGTCGACTGAAGCTTTCTTT,CASSPRQGASTEAFF
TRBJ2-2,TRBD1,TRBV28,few,TGTGCCAGCAGCCGGACAGGGGGCTACACCTTCAACGCGAACACCGGGGAGCTGTTTTTT,CASSRTGGYTFNANTGELFF
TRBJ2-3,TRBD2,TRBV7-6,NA,TGTGCCAGCAGTTTTGAGGCGGGAGTAACATATACGCAGTATTTT,CASSFEAGVTYTQYF
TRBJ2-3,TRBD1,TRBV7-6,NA,TGTGCCAGCAGCGTGGGGACAGGGGGAGATACGCAGTATTTT,CASSVGTGGDTQYF
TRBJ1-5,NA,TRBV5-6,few,TGTGCCAGCAGCTTGGGAGGACAGCACAATCAGCCCCAGCATTTT,CASSLGGQHNQPQHF
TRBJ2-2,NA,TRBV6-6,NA,TGTGCCAGCAGTGACGGGGACACCGGGGAGCTGTTTTTT,CASSDGDTGELFF
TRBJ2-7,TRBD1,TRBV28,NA,TGTGCCAGCAGTTTTGAAAGGGACAGGGGGAACGAGCAGTACTTC,CASSFERDRGNEQYF
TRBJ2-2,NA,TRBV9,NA,TGTGCCAGCAGCGTCCTGTCAGGGCGGAACACCGGGGAGCTGTTTTTT,CASSVLSGRNTGELFF
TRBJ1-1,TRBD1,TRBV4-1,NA,TGCGCCAGCAGCCAAGACGTGACAGGGGGCAGGTGGGCTTTCTTT,CASSQDVTGGRWAFF
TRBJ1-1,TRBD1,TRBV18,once,TGTGCCAGCTCACCACAGACAGGGACGGACACTGAAGCTTTCTTT,CASSPQTGTDTEAFF
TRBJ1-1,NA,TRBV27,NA,TGTGCCAGCAGTTCAGCTCCGGGGGGAGAAGCTTTCTTT,CASSSAPGGEAFF
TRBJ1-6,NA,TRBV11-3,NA,TGTGCCAGCAGCTTAGCCAGAAATTCACCCCTCCACTTT,CASSLARNSPLHF